Listed below are T cell receptor beta chains from one sample, sequenced in a study of cytomegalovirus exposure and HLA in healthy donors. TCRdb's copy holds only in-frame clones and misses some; the assay was immunoSEQ multiplex PCR. The table includes 160,000 or so clones, roughly 79% detected once. The sequencing sample was made of PBMCs. Source of these receptors: a man aged 25-45 years in good health and CMV-seronegative. The CDR3 runs from the conserved cysteine through the conserved F or W. Fields, in order: V gene, CDR3 length, J gene, D gene, clone size, CDR3 DNA, CDR3 protein. D genes are given only for firm matches. Clone size is shown for a subset of rows, as once, few, many or a class of expanded clone.

TRBV7-9	14	TRBJ2-1	-	-	TGTGCCAGCAGCCCTAAGGGGGCCTACAATGAGCAGTTCTTC	CASSPKGAYNEQFF
TRBV13	16	TRBJ2-5	TRBD2	-	TGTGCCAGCAGCTCAAATCTAGCGGGAGGGCCTGAGACCCAGTACTTC	CASSSNLAGGPETQYF
TRBV5-1	15	TRBJ1-1	-	-	TGCGCCAGCAGCTTGGCGGTGTTGGGGGGCACTGAAGCTTTCTTT	CASSLAVLGGTEAFF
TRBV7-2	14	TRBJ1-2	-	once	TGTGCCAGCAGCTTTCTTACAGGCGCCTATGGCTACACCTTC	CASSFLTGAYGYTF
TRBV27	14	TRBJ2-7	TRBD2	-	TGTGCCAGCACCCCTATAGCGGGGCTCTACGAGCAGTACTTC	CASTPIAGLYEQYF
TRBV6-5	13	TRBJ2-7	TRBD1	-	TGTGCCAGCTCCCGGGACAGGGGGTTCGAGCAGTACTTC	CASSRDRGFEQYF
TRBV6-6	14	TRBJ2-7	-	-	TGTGCCAGCAGGCCAACAGGGTTCTCCTACGAGCAGTACTTC	CASRPTGFSYEQYF
TRBV11-2	14	TRBJ2-2	-	-	TGTGCCAGCAGCTCAGCAACGGGGACCGGGGAGCTGTTTTTT	CASSSATGTGELFF
TRBV5-1	16	TRBJ2-5	TRBD1	-	TGCGCCAGCAGCGGGCTGGACAGGAGGCCCGGAGAGACCCAGTACTTC	CASSGLDRRPGETQYF
TRBV2	13	TRBJ2-5	-	-	TGTGCCAGCAGTGGGGAGGTCCAAGAGACCCAGTACTTC	CASSGEVQETQYF